The source of this T cell receptor (beta chain) is a study of spatial heterogeneity in lung cancer. Each TCR cDNA molecule bore a unique molecular identifier. MiXCR was run by TCRdb on the 5' RACE reads, yielding one entry per CDR3 protein. This table has some 100,000 distinct CDR3 sequences, approximately 12% appearing once. The CDR3 extends over 17 amino acids. Trimming cost V 2 bases and J 4 bases; bases outside gene matches: 8. CDR1 is SGHTA and CDR2 is FQGTGA in the germline V gene. Noted time point: sample taken at primary tumor resection. Researchers sequenced whole RNA taken from tumor, nontumor lung or frozen PBMC without sorting.

This sample comprised PBMCs, obtained at surgery. This chain connects TRBV7-3 to TRBJ2-2; 9 positions match TRBD2. The source is a male donor with early-stage non-small cell lung cancer. The CDR3: CASSLEGSGGPTGELFF. CDR3 nucleotide sequence: TGTGCCAGCAGCTTAGAGGGTAGCGGGGGCCCCACCGGGGAGCTGTTTTTT.